Below, 17 T cell receptor beta chains from the same sample are listed, as sequenced in a study of blood T cell repertoires in COVID-19. Sequencing was performed with immunoSEQ multiplex PCR; in TCRdb, only in-frame clones are kept and a portion is missing. Of fewer than 55,000 clones listed, 86% are singletons. Sequenced material: peripheral blood. Receptor source: a woman aged 55-69 years with acute or convalescent COVID-19.

The genes are TRBV18 and TRBJ2-3; 11 bases map to TRBD2. The V gene's germline CDR1 is KGHSH and CDR2 LQKENI. V dropped 3 bases and J dropped 1; count of bases not matched to a gene: 6. The CDR3 spans 17 residues. DNA of the CDR3: TGTGCCAGCTCACCGTTGCTAGCGGGAGGAGGCACAGATACGCAGTATTTT. The encoded protein is CASSPLLAGGGTDTQYF.

The chain has TRBV14 and TRBJ1-1, with 8 bases that match TRBD1. Germline loops: CDR1 SGHDN, CDR2 FVKESK. Trimming removed 3 bases from V and 3 bases from J; junction bases left unmatched: 3. The CDR3 covers 14 residues. CDR3 DNA sequence: TGTGCCAGCAGCCAGGACAGGGTGTACACTGAAGCTTTCTTT. This sequence encodes CASSQDRVYTEAFF.

This chain links TRBV6-4 with TRBJ2-1, with a possible D match to TRBD2 (5 bases). The CDR3 covers 14 residues. The V gene's germline CDR1 is MRHNA and CDR2 SNTAGT. V was trimmed by 1 base and J by 7 bases, leaving 11 bases between them. Here the CDR3 reads CASSDYPEGNEQFF. Here the CDR3 DNA reads TGTGCCAGCAGTGACTACCCAGAGGGTAATGAGCAGTTCTTC.

V usage is TRBV7-8 and J usage is TRBJ2-6; the D is unclear. This CDR3 region has 17 residues. Germline-derived CDR1 and CDR2 are SGHVS and FQNEAQ. Trimming removed 5 bases from V and 0 bases from J, with 14 bases in between. The chain's CDR3 is CASSPASPGSGANVLTF. As DNA, the CDR3 is TGTGCCAGCAGCCCCGCCAGTCCGGGCTCTGGGGCCAACGTCCTGACTTTC.

The rearrangement uses TRBV6-5 and TRBJ1-3; D possibly corresponds to TRBD1 (5 bases). CDR1 is MNHEY, CDR2 SVGAGI, per germline. The CDR3 covers 15 residues. Trimming pared 7 bases from V and 4 bases from J, leaving 17 bases between. CDR3 in DNA: TGTGCCAGCATCCTGAATGGAGGGGACGGAAACACCATATATTTT. Translation gives CASILNGGDGNTIYF.

CDR3 DNA sequence: TGTGCCAGTAGTACCACAGACAGTTCACGAAACACCATATATTTT. This sequence encodes CASSTTDSSRNTIYF. V usage is TRBV19 and J usage is TRBJ1-3, with D tentatively TRBD1 (5 bases). Germline lookup yields CDR1 LNHDA and CDR2 SQIVND (reference sequence). V was pared by 4 bases and J by 5 bases, with 15 bases between. The CDR3 contains 15 residues.

The chain joins TRBV24-1 to TRBJ2-3, with a weak D call TRBD2 (6 bases). The germline V gene encodes CDR1 KGHDR and CDR2 SFDVKD. Trimming cost V 0 bases and J 5 bases, with 11 bases left between them. This CDR3 contains 15 residues. In DNA, the CDR3 is TGTGCCACCAGTGATTTGGGCGGGGAGGTAGATACGCAGTATTTT. Translating gives CATSDLGGEVDTQYF.

The rearrangement links TRBV15 to TRBJ2-1; 7 positions agree with TRBD2. With V trimmed by 0 bases and J by 0 bases, 5 bases remained unmatched. The length of the CDR3 is 17 residues. Per the germline V gene, CDR1 is LNHNV and CDR2 is YYDKDF (reference sequence). Here the CDR3 reads CATSRDYGGSSYNEQFF. CDR3 DNA sequence: TGTGCCACCAGCAGAGATTACGGCGGGAGCTCCTACAATGAGCAGTTCTTC.

The V and J genes are TRBV6-5 and TRBJ1-1; 7 bases match TRBD1. Germline assignment: CDR1 MNHEY and CDR2 SVGAGI. V lost 3 bases and J lost 4; bases outside the gene matches: 11. The CDR3 is 16 amino acids. This chain's CDR3 is CASSYQGGARTTEAFF. CDR3 nucleotide sequence: TGTGCCAGCAGTTATCAAGGGGGCGCACGGACCACTGAAGCTTTCTTT.

The rearrangement uses TRBV2 and TRBJ1-2, with unresolved D. Germline lookup yields CDR1 SNHLY and CDR2 FYNNEI. Trimming took off 2 bases at V and 5 bases at J, with 3 bases between the two ends. There are 11 residues in the CDR3. DNA for the CDR3: TGTGCCAGCAGTGAACGGTATGGCTACACCTTC. This codes for CASSERYGYTF.

This chain links TRBV4-2 with TRBJ2-2; TRBD1 aligns across 11 bases. This CDR3 contains 16 residues. The J segment lost 4 bases and the V segment lost 4 bases, leaving 5 bases of the junction unmatched. The V gene's germline CDR1 is LGHNA and CDR2 YNFKEQ. CDR3 nucleotide sequence: TGTGCCAGCAGCCCTTGGGACAGGGGGACCACCGGGGAGCTGTTTTTT. It is translated as CASSPWDRGTTGELFF.

This chain uses TRBV9 with TRBJ2-1; 8 positions match TRBD2. In germline, CDR1 is SGDLS, CDR2 YYNGEE. The CDR3 totals 16 residues. With V trimmed by 0 bases and J by 0 bases, 2 bases remained unmatched. The CDR3 reads CASSVGGGSSYNEQFF. The CDR3 coding sequence is TGTGCCAGCAGCGTAGGCGGGGGGAGCTCCTACAATGAGCAGTTCTTC.

The chain joins TRBV7-8 to TRBJ1-2; D is undetermined. V lost 0 bases and J 7 bases, leaving 15 bases between the germline ends. This CDR3 is 15 amino acids long. Germline CDR1 is SGHVS and CDR2 is FQNEAQ. The CDR3 coding sequence is TGTGCCAGCAGCTTAGCGTTGAGTTCGACGGGTGGCTACACCTTC. This codes for CASSLALSSTGGYTF.

The rearrangement links TRBV25-1 to TRBJ1-1, with 9 bases aligning to TRBD1. V gave up 6 bases and J gave up 1 base; unmatched junction bases: 6. The CDR3 totals 15 residues. The germline V gene has CDR1 MGHDK and CDR2 SYGVNS. CDR3 sequence reads: CASRADRGRNTEAFF. The CDR3 region has the DNA TGTGCCAGCAGGGCCGACAGGGGGAGGAACACTGAAGCTTTCTTT.

This CDR3 reads CASSYRRQGAEQYF. The CDR3 DNA follows: TGTGCCAGCAGTTACCGAAGACAGGGGGCCGAGCAGTACTTC. The chain uses TRBV6-6 and TRBJ2-7; 10 bases are shared with TRBD1. This CDR3 contains 14 residues. V was pared by 2 bases and J by 6 bases, with 4 bases of the junction left unmatched. Germline lookup yields CDR1 MNHNY and CDR2 SVGAGI (reference sequence).

The chain has TRBV24-1 and TRBJ2-1, with 11 bases matching TRBD2. Looked up from germline, CDR1 is KGHDR and CDR2 is SFDVKD. The CDR3 extends over 17 amino acids. J gave up 8 bases and V 3 bases, and 11 bases lay outside the gene matches. CDR3 coding DNA: TGTGCCACCAGTGATCGACGACTAGCGGGAATGAGGGATGAGCAGTTCTTC. It encodes CATSDRRLAGMRDEQFF.

This chain joins TRBV2 and TRBJ1-5; D gene uncertain. The CDR3 contains 13 residues. V shed 4 bases and J shed 1 base, with 5 bases lying between them. Germline-derived CDR1 and CDR2 are SNHLY and FYNNEI. The CDR3 DNA is TGTGCCAGCAGTGCCGGGAGCAATCAGCCCCAGCATTTT. This encodes CASSAGSNQPQHF.